Sequencing of this T cell receptor (beta chain) was carried out in a study of control samples from healthy donors and cancer patients. Only in-frame clones appear in the TCRdb table, and some are missing; sequencing was by immunoSEQ multiplex PCR. This repertoire shows hundreds of thousands of clones, 80% to 95% found once; its top ten account for just under 6.5%. Germline V gives CDR1 MNHEY, CDR2 SVGAGI. V lost 7 bases, J lost 2 bases, and 10 bases stayed unmatched. CDR3 length equals 15 residues. This receptor was taken from a man in his forties with head and neck cancer. The sequenced sample was PBMCs. The J gene is TRBJ2-7, the V gene TRBV6-5; 8 nucleotides match TRBD1. CDR3 sequence reads: CASTPSWTGTYEQYF. The DNA of the CDR3 is TGTGCCAGCACCCCCTCGTGGACAGGGACCTACGAGCAGTACTTC.